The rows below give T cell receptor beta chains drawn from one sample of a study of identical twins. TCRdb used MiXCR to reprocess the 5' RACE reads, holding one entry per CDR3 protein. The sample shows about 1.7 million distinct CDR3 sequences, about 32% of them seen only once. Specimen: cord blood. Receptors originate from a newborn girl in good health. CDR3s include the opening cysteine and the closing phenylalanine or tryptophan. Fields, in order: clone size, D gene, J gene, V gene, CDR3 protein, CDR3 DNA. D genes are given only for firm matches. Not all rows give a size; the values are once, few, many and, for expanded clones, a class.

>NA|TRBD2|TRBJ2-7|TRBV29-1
CSVGGGNEQYF
TGCAGCGTTGGGGGGGGAAACGAGCAGTACTTC
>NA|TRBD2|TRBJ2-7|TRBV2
CASSGGGDYEQYF
TGTGCCAGCAGTGGGGGAGGGGACTACGAGCAGTACTTC
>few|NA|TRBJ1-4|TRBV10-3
CAISDFRDGLNEKLFF
TGTGCCATCAGTGATTTCCGGGACGGGCTTAATGAAAAACTGTTTTTT
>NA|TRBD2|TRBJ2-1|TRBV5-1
CASSLDGSGAWDEQFF
TGCGCCAGCAGCTTGGATGGCAGCGGGGCCTGGGATGAGCAGTTCTTC
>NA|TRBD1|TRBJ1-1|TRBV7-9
CASSLEPTGAEAFF
TGTGCCAGCAGCTTAGAACCGACAGGGGCCGAAGCTTTCTTT
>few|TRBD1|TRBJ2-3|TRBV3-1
CASRPSTGGHTQYF
TGTGCCAGCAGACCATCGACAGGGGGGCATACGCAGTATTTT
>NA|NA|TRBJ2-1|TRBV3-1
CASSRTSTEQFF
TGTGCCAGCAGCCGAACTAGCACTGAGCAGTTCTTC
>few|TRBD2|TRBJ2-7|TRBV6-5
CASSYSSGLASYEQYF
TGTGCCAGCAGTTACTCGTCGGGACTAGCGTCCTACGAGCAGTACTTC
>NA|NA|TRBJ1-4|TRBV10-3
CAISESGNEKLFF
TGTGCCATCAGTGAGTCAGGGAATGAAAAACTGTTTTTT
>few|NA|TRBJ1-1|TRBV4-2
CASSHGRNTEAFF
TGTGCCAGCAGCCACGGACGGAACACTGAAGCTTTCTTT
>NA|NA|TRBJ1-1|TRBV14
CASSQDLGGHGTEAFF
TGTGCCAGCAGCCAAGATTTAGGGGGGCACGGTACTGAAGCTTTCTTT
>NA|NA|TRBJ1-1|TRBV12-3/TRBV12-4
CASSFAGALAFF
TGTGCCAGCAGTTTTGCGGGGGCGCTCGCTTTCTTT
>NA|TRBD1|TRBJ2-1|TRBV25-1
CASSGQGDFYNEQFF
TGTGCCAGCAGTGGACAGGGGGACTTCTACAATGAGCAGTTCTTC
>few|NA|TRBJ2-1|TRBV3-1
CASSQGGHGNEQFF
TGTGCCAGCAGCCAAGGCGGCCACGGTAATGAGCAGTTCTTC
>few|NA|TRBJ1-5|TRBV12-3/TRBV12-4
CASSLDLLGDQPQHF
TGTGCCAGCAGTTTGGACCTTCTGGGGGATCAGCCCCAGCATTTT
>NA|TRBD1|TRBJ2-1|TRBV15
CATSSPGTGSYNEQFF
TGTGCCACCAGCTCCCCCGGGACAGGGTCCTACAATGAGCAGTTCTTC
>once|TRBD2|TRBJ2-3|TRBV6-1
CASSASSGTPDTQYF
TGTGCCAGCAGTGCGTCTAGCGGGACTCCAGATACGCAGTATTTT